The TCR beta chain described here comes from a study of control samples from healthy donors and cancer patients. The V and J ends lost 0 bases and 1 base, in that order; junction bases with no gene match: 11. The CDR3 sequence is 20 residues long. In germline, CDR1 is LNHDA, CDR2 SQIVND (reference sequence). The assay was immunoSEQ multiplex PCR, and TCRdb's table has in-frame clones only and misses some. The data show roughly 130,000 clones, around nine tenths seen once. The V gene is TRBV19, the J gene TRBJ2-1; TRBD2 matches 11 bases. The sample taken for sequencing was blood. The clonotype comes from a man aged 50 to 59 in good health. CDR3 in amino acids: CASSIEPSGGSKPSYNEQFF. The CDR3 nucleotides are TGTGCCAGTAGTATAGAGCCTAGCGGGGGGTCAAAGCCTTCCTACAATGAGCAGTTCTTC.